Sequencing of this TCR beta chain was carried out in a study of cytomegalovirus exposure and HLA in healthy donors. Broader study findings: The classifier reportedly diagnosed cytomegalovirus status with high specificity and sensitivity.

Remarks on this clone: Its antigen is still unknown.

A multiplex PCR was run with 60 Vbeta primers and 13 Jbeta primers. TCRdb's copy holds only in-frame clones and misses some; the assay was immunoSEQ multiplex PCR. Here the sample table reports around 130,000 clones. The sequenced sample was PBMCs. The sequence derives from a woman in her thirties or forties in good health and CMV-seronegative.

The CDR3 loop is CASSPGRDSSTDTQYF. The CDR3 coding sequence is TGTGCCAGCAGCCCCGGGAGAGATTCTAGCACAGATACGCAGTATTTT. The chain employs TRBV5-4 and TRBJ2-3; maybe TRBD2 (6 bases). CDR1 SGHNT and CDR2 YYREEE come from the germline V gene (reference sequence). This CDR3 region has 16 residues. V was clipped by 4 bases and J by 0 bases, with 15 bases between them.